Below, one T cell receptor (beta chain) is given with its context. The sample belongs to a study of control samples from healthy donors and cancer patients. Sequencing used immunoSEQ multiplex PCR; TCRdb keeps in-frame clones, though not all of them. The top ten hold roughly 7.8% of the sample, which has 100,000 to 150,000 clones, 75% to 95% seen once. Material for sequencing was blood. This clonotype was sampled from a man between 18 and 35 years old in good health.

The CDR3 here is CASSLRLDSAGWGYTF. The CDR3 DNA is TGTGCCAGCAGCCTTCGACTTGACAGTGCGGGGTGGGGCTACACCTTC. The rearrangement joins TRBV11-2 to TRBJ1-2; possibly TRBD1 for D (5 bases). CDR3 length equals 16 residues. Trimming cost V 5 bases and J 8 bases, with 24 bases left between them. CDR1 is SGHAT and CDR2 is FQNNGV in the germline V gene. Based on the CDR3 plus reference TRBV11-2 and TRBJ1-2, the full variable domain is EAGVAQSPRYKIIEKRQSVAFWCNPISGHATLYWYQQILGQGPKLLIQFQNNGVVDDSQLPKDRFSAERLKGVDSTLKIQPAKLEDSAVYLCASSLRLDSAGWGYTFGSGTRLTVV.